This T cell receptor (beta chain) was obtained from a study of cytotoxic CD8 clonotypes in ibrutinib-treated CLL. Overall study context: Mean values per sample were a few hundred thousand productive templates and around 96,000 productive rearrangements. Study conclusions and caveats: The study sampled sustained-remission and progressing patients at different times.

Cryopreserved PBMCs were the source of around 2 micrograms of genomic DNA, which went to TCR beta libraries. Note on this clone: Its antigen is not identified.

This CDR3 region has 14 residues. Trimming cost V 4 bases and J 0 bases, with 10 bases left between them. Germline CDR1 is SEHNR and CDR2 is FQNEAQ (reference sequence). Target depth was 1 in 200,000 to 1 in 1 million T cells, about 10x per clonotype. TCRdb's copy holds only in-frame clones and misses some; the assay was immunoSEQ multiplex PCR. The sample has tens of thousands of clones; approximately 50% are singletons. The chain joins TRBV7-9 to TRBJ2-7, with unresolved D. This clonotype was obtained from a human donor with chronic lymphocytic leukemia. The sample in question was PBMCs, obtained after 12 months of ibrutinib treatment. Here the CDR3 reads CASSSTHSSYEQYF. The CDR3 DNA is TGTGCCAGCAGCTCGACACATTCCTCCTACGAGCAGTACTTC.